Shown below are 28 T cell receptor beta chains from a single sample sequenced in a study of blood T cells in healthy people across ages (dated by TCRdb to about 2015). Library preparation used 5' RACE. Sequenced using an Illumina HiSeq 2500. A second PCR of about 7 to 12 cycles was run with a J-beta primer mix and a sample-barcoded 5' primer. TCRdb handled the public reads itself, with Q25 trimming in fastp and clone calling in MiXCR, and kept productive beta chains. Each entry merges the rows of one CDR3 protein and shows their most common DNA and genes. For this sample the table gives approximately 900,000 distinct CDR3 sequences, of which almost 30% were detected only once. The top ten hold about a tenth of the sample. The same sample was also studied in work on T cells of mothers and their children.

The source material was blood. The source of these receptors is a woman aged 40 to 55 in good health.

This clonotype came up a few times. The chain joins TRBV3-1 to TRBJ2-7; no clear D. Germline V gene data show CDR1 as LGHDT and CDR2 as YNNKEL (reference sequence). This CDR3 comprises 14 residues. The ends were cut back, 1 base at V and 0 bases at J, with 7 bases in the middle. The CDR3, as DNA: TGTGCCAGCAGCCAAGGGATCGGCTCCTACGAGCAGTACTTC. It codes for CASSQGIGSYEQYF.

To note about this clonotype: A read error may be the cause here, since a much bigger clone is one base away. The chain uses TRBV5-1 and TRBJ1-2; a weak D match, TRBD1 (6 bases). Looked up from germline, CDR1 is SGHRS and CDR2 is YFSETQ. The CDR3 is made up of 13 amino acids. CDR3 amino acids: CAGSPGQTYGYTF. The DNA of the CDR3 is TGCGCCGGCAGCCCCGGACAGACCTATGGCTACACCTTC.

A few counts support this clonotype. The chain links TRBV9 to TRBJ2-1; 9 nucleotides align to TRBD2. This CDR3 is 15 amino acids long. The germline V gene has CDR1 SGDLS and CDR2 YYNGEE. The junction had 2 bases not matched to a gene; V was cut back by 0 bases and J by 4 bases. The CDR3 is CASSVDLAGYNEQFF. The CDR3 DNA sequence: TGTGCCAGCAGCGTAGACCTAGCGGGGTACAATGAGCAGTTCTTC.

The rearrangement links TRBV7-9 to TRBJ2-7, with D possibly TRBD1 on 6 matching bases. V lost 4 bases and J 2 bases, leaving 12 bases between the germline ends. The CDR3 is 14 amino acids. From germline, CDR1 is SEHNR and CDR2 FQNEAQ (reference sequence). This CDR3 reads CASSSKDSTYEQYF. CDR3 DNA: TGTGCCAGCAGCTCCAAGGACAGCACCTACGAGCAGTACTTC. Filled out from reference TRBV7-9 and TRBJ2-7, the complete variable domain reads DTGVSQNPRHKITKRGQNVTFRCDPISEHNRLYWYRQTLGQGPEFLTYFQNEAQLEKSRLLSDRFSAERPKGSFSTLEIQRTEQGDSAMYLCASSSKDSTYEQYFGPGTRLTVT.

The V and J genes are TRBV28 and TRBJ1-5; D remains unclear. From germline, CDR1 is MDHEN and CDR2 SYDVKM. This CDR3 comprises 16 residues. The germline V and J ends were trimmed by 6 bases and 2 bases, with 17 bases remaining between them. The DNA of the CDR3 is TGTGCCAGCAGCCAAGACGGTTTCTCGGGCAATCAGCCCCAGCATTTT. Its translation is CASSQDGFSGNQPQHF.

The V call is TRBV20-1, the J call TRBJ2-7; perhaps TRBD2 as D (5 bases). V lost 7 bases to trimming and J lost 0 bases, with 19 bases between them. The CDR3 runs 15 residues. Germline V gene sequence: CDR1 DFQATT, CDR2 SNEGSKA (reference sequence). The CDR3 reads CSVPIPGLNSYEQYF. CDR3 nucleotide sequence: TGCAGTGTACCAATCCCCGGACTGAACTCCTACGAGCAGTACTTC.

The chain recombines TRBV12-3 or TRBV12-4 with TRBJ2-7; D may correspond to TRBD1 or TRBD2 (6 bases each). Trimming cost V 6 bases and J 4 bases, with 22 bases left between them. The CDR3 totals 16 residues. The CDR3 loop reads CASSPGAESPYYEQYF. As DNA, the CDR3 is TGTGCCAGCAGCCCGGGGGCCGAATCGCCCTATTACGAGCAGTACTTC.

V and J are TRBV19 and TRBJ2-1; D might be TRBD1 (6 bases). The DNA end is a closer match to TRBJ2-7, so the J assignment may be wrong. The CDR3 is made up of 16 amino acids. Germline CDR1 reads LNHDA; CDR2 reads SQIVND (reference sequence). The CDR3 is CASSMSGTNSYNEQYF. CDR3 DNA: TGTGCCAGTAGTATGTCGGGGACAAACTCCTACAATGAGCAGTACTTC.

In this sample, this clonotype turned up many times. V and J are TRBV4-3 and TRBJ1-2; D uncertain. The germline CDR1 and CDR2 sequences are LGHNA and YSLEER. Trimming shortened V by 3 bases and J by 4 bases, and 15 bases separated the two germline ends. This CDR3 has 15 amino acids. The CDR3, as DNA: TGCGCCAGCAGCCACTCCCGGGGTATCGGCTATGGCTACACCTTC. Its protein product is CASSHSRGIGYGYTF.

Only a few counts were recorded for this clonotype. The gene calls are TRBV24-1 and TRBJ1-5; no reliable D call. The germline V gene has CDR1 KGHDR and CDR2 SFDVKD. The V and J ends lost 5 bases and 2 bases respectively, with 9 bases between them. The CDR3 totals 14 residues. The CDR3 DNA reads TGTGCCACCAGTGTCGGCAGTGGCAATCAGCCCCAGCATTTT. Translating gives CATSVGSGNQPQHF.

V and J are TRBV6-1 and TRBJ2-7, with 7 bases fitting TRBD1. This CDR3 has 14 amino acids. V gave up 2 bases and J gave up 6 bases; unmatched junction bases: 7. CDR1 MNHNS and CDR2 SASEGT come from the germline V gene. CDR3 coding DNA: TGTGCCAGCAGTGAACTCTCGACAGGGTCCGAGCAGTACTTC. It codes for CASSELSTGSEQYF.

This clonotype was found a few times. Here the CDR3 reads CASSAAPSYEQYF. CDR3 DNA: TGTGCCAGTAGTGCGGCCCCGTCCTACGAGCAGTACTTC. The J gene is TRBJ2-7, the V gene TRBV19; D ambiguous. The germline V gene has CDR1 LNHDA and CDR2 SQIVND (reference sequence). The germline V and J ends were trimmed by 5 bases and 1 base, with 9 bases remaining between them. This CDR3 region has 13 residues.

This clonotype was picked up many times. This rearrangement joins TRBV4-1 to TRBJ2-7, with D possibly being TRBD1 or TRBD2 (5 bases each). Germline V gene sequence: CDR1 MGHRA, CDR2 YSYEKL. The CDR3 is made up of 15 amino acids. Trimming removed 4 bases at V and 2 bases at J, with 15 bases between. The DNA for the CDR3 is TGCGCCAGCAGCCGCCGCCGGGACCAAGCCTACGAGCAGTACTTC. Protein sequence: CASSRRRDQAYEQYF.

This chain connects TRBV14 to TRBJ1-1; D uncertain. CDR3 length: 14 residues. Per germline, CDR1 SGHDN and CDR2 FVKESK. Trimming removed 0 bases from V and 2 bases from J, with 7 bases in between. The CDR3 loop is CASSQETRNTEAFF. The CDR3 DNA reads TGTGCCAGCAGCCAAGAGACCCGAAACACTGAAGCTTTCTTT.

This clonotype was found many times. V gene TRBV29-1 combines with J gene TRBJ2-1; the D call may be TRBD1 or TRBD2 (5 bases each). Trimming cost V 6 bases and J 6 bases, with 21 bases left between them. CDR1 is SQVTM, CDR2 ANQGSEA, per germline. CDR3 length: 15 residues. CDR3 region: CSVEGWGKGTNEQFF. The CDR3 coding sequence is TGCAGCGTCGAGGGATGGGGGAAAGGGACCAATGAGCAGTTCTTC.

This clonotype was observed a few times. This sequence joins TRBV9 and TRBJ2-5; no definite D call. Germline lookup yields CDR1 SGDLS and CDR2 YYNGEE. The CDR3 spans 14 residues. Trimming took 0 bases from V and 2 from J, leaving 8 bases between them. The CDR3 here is CASSVVGQQETQYF. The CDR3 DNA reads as TGTGCCAGCAGCGTAGTTGGTCAGCAAGAGACCCAGTACTTC.

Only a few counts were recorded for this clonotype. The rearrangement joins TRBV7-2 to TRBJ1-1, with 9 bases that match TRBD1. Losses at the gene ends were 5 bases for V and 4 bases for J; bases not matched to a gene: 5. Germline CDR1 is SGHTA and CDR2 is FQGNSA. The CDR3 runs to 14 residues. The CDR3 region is CASSLMTGGTEAFF. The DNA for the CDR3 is TGTGCCAGCAGCCTCATGACAGGGGGCACTGAAGCTTTCTTT. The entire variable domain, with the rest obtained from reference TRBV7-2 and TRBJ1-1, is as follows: GAGVSQSPSNKVTEKGKDVELRCDPISGHTALYWYRQSLGQGLEFLIYFQGNSAPDKSGLPSDRFSAERTGGSVSTLTIQRTQQEDSAVYLCASSLMTGGTEAFFGQGTRLTVV.

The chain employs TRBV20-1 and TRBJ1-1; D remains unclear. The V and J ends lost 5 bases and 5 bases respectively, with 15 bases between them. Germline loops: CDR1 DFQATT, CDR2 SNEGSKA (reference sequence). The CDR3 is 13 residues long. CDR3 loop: CSAPFDMGTEAFF. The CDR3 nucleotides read TGCAGTGCTCCCTTCGACATGGGTACTGAAGCTTTCTTT.

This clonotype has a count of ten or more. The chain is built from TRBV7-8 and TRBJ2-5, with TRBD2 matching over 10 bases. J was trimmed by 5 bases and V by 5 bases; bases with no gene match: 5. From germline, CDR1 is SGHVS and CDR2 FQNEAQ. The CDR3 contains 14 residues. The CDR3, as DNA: TGTGCCAGCAGCCAAGCGGGGGGGCTGGAGACCCAGTACTTC. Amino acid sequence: CASSQAGGLETQYF.

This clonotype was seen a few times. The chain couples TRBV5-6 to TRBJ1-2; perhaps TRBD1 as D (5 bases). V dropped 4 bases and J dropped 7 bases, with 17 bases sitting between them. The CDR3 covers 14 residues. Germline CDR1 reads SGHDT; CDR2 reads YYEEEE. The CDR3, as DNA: TGTGCCAGCAGCCACCGGGGGGATACCGCTGGCTACACCTTC. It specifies CASSHRGDTAGYTF.

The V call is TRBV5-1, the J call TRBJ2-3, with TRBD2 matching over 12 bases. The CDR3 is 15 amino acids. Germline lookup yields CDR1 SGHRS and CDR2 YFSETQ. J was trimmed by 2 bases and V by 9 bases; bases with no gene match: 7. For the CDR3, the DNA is TGCGCCACCCGGCGACTAGCGGGGGCCACAGATACGCAGTATTTT. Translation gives CATRRLAGATDTQYF.

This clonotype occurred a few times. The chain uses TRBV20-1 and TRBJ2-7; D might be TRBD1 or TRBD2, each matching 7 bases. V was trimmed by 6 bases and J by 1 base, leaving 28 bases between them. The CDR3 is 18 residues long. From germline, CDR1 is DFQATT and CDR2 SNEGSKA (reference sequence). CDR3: CSAKGTALVGGRSYEQYF. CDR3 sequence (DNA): TGCAGTGCCAAAGGGACAGCGTTGGTGGGGGGGAGATCCTACGAGCAGTACTTC.

Written as DNA, the CDR3 is TGTGCCAGCAGCCAAGTACAGGGGGCGATTTTGAACTATGGCTACACCTTC. Translation: CASSQVQGAILNYGYTF. The V and J genes are TRBV4-2 and TRBJ1-2, with TRBD1 identical over 9 bases. CDR3 length: 17 amino acids. The germline V gene has CDR1 LGHNA and CDR2 YNFKEQ. After removal of 1 base from V and 2 bases from J, the junction contained 8 bases not matched to a gene.

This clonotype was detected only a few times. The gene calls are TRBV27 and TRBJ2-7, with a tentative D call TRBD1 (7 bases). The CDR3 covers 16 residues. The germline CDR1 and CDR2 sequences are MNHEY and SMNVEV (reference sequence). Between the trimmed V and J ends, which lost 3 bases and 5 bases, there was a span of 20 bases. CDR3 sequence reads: CASSFVLTGRLHEQYF. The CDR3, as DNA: TGTGCCAGCAGTTTTGTTCTGACAGGGAGGCTCCACGAGCAGTACTTC.

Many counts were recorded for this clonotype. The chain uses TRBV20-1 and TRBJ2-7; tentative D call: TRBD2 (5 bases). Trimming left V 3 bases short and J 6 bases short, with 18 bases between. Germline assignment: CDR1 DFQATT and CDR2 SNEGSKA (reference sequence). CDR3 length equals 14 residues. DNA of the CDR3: TGCAGTGCTAGCCGCGGGTCCGGTTACGGCGAGCAGTACTTC. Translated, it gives CSASRGSGYGEQYF.

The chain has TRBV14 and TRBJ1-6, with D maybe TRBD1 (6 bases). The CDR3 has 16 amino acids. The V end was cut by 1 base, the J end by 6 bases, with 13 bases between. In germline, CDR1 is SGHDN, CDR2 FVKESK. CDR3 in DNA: TGTGCCAGCAGCCAAGTCGGGGCAGGGGTTAATTCACCCCTCCACTTT. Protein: CASSQVGAGVNSPLHF.

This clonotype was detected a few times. The chain's CDR3 is CSARDPQGGGYEQYF. The CDR3 nucleotides read TGCAGTGCTAGAGATCCCCAGGGAGGAGGCTACGAGCAGTACTTC. The gene calls are TRBV20-1 and TRBJ2-7; D perhaps matches TRBD2 (6 bases). The CDR3 sequence is 15 residues long. CDR1 is DFQATT, CDR2 SNEGSKA, per germline (reference sequence). The V end was cut by 0 bases, the J end by 3 bases, with 15 bases between.

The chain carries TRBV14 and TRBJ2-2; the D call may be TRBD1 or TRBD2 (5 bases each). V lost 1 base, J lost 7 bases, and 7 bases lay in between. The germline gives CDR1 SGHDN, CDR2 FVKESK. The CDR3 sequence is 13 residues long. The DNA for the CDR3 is TGTGCCAGCAGCCAAGGGGGGAACGGGGAGCTGTTTTTT. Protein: CASSQGGNGELFF.